The next 10 T cell receptor beta chains were all read from a single sample in a study of PD-1 blockade in classical Hodgkin lymphoma (dated by TCRdb to about 2020). In light of the paper, this sample's time point label describes: cycle 1 day 1 (C1D1), immediately before nivolumab initiation. Every trial patient had relapsed following autologous stem cell transplantation, and prior brentuximab vedotin exposure was what differed among cohorts A, B and C. The protocol used for the library was the immunoSEQ multiplex PCR assay. Drawn from immuneACCESS, this table holds only the in-frame rearrangements with V and J called that TCRdb kept. Clones are partly lost; checked studies trace under half to an unresolved V gene and leave the rest unexplained. The sample table shows about 46,000 clones, and 73% are seen once. Of the sample, 9.5% to 11% falls within the top ten clones. The sequenced sample was peripheral blood mononuclear cells (PBMCs), obtained at baseline. The receptors originated from a human donor with classical Hodgkin lymphoma.

The chain is built from TRBV7-9 and TRBJ1-1; no definite D call. The CDR3 contains 14 residues. V was pared by 5 bases and J by 5 bases, with 15 bases between. The germline gives CDR1 SEHNR, CDR2 FQNEAQ (reference sequence). The CDR3 sequence is CASSIYESSTEAFF. CDR3 sequence (DNA): TGTGCCAGCAGCATTTATGAGAGTTCTACTGAAGCTTTCTTT. Together with reference TRBV7-9 and TRBJ1-1, the CDR3 gives the full variable domain: DTGVSQNPRHKITKRGQNVTFRCDPISEHNRLYWYRQTLGQGPEFLTYFQNEAQLEKSRLLSDRFSAERPKGSFSTLEIQRTEQGDSAMYLCASSIYESSTEAFFGQGTRLTVV.

As for this clone: One junction end disagrees with the germline gene, perhaps due to a read error. This rearrangement joins TRBV15 to TRBJ1-2; no clear D gene. The CDR3 runs to 15 residues. Germline values: CDR1 LNHNV, CDR2 YYDKDF (reference sequence). DNA of the CDR3: TGTGCCACCAGCCGAGAAACCCGGGTCCAGCAGGGCTACACCTTC. Translated: CATSRETRVQQGYTF. The full variable domain, its missing parts supplied by reference TRBV15 and TRBJ1-2, is DAMVIQNPRYQVTQFGKPVTLSCSQTLNHNVMYWYQQKSSQAPKLLFHYYDKDFNNEADTPDNFQSRRPNTSFCFLDIRSPGLGDTAMYLCATSRETRVQQGYTFGSGTRLTVV.

The rearrangement joins TRBV9 to TRBJ1-1; D may be TRBD1 (5 bases). V lost 4 bases and J 4 bases, leaving 14 bases between the germline ends. The CDR3 covers 14 residues. Germline loops: CDR1 SGDLS, CDR2 YYNGEE. CDR3 protein: CASSPIRGGTEAFF. In DNA, the CDR3 is TGTGCCAGCAGCCCCATAAGGGGAGGCACTGAAGCTTTCTTT.

This clone came up once. The rearrangement links TRBV19 to TRBJ2-5; D may be TRBD2 (6 bases). From germline, CDR1 is LNHDA and CDR2 SQIVND (reference sequence). This CDR3 is 15 amino acids long. V lost 3 bases and J lost 5, with 16 bases in between. CDR3 loop: CASSIGDFRTETQYF. The CDR3 coding sequence is TGTGCCAGTAGTATCGGGGACTTTCGTACGGAGACCCAGTACTTC.

The V call is TRBV28, the J call TRBJ2-7; D is possibly TRBD1 or TRBD2 (5 bases each). Per germline, CDR1 MDHEN and CDR2 SYDVKM. The V and J ends lost 3 bases and 0 bases respectively, with 9 bases between them. The CDR3 extends over 14 amino acids. The CDR3 here is CASSLGVISYEQYF. The CDR3 region has the DNA TGTGCCAGCAGTTTGGGGGTAATCTCCTACGAGCAGTACTTC. The variable domain in full, completed from reference TRBV28 and TRBJ2-7, reads DVKVTQSSRYLVKRTGEKVFLECVQDMDHENMFWYRQDPGLGLRLIYFSYDVKMKEKGDIPEGYSVSREKKERFSLILESASTNQTSMYLCASSLGVISYEQYFGPGTRLTVT.

This clone was observed a handful of times. The rearrangement links TRBV28 to TRBJ1-2, with D possibly being TRBD1 (5 bases). The CDR3 has 12 amino acids. The germline V gene has CDR1 MDHEN and CDR2 SYDVKM. V shed 7 bases and J shed 9 bases, with 15 bases lying between them. CDR3 region: CASTLPKGSYTF. The CDR3 DNA reads as TGTGCCAGCACTCTACCGAAGGGGAGCTACACCTTC.

V and J are TRBV27 and TRBJ2-3, with D hard to call. Germline V gives CDR1 MNHEY, CDR2 SMNVEV (reference sequence). This CDR3 is built from 13 residues. The V and J ends lost 2 bases and 3 bases respectively, with 6 bases between them. DNA for the CDR3: TGTGCCAGCAGTTTACTCAGGACAGATACGCAGTATTTT. Translation gives CASSLLRTDTQYF.

This rearrangement joins TRBV30 to TRBJ1-1; 7 bases align to TRBD1. Losses at the gene ends were 5 bases for V and 5 bases for J; bases not matched to a gene: 8. This CDR3 region has 13 residues. Germline-derived CDR1 and CDR2 are GTSNPN and SVGIG (reference sequence). The CDR3 coding sequence is TGTGCCTGGGAACAGGGGATCGGGACTGAAGCTTTCTTT. Protein sequence: CAWEQGIGTEAFF.

This clone occurred a few times. The V call is TRBV9, the J call TRBJ1-2; possible D gene TRBD1, 6 bases. This CDR3 comprises 14 residues. Deletions cut 4 bases from V and 4 bases from J, with 14 bases between. Germline V CDR1 and CDR2: SGDLS, YYNGEE. The CDR3 here is CASSPAGEFYGYTF. In nucleotides, the CDR3 is TGTGCCAGCAGCCCTGCAGGGGAGTTCTATGGCTACACCTTC.

The chain carries TRBV19 and TRBJ1-2; D is perhaps TRBD1 (6 bases). This CDR3 has 12 residues. Germline V CDR1 and CDR2: LNHDA, SQIVND (reference sequence). V was cut by 6 bases and J by 8 bases, with 13 bases left in between. The CDR3 DNA follows: TGTGCCAGTAGGGGACCGGGACAAGGCTACACCTTC. Amino acids: CASRGPGQGYTF.